Included here is one T cell receptor beta chain sequence, with context. Its target is not known. This sample is drawn from a study of T cell responses to AZD1222 COVID-19 vaccine. As for the study in general: The study pooled second doses at about 4 or about 12 weeks. Notes on the study in general: CD4 TCRs associated with vaccination spanned spike, dominating at 160-218 and 743-854. The peak T cell response came first, and repertoires were sampled only after it. Clonal diversity may have been underestimated in mostly white British donors.

Profiling relied on immunoSEQ multiplex PCR, and the TCRdb table lists in-frame clones only, not all of them. In the table there are more than 80,000 clones, about nine tenths of which are singletons. The source is an adult in good health. The sample consisted of peripheral blood, taken on day 0 of AZD1222 vaccination.

As DNA, the CDR3 is TGTGCCAGCAGCTGGAGGGGGACAGGGGGGACTGAAGCTTTCTTT. The encoded protein is CASSWRGTGGTEAFF. The chain links TRBV7-2 to TRBJ1-1, with 11 bases aligning to TRBD1. V lost 4 bases and J lost 5; bases outside the gene matches: 6. CDR1 and CDR2 from the germline V gene are SGHTA and FQGNSA. The length of the CDR3 is 15 residues.